Reported below is one T cell receptor (beta chain). Its antigen remains unidentified. This CDR3 comprises 14 residues. Germline V gene data show CDR1 as LNHNV and CDR2 as YYDKDF (reference sequence). Between the trimmed V and J ends, which lost 0 bases and 0 bases, there was a span of 5 bases. Assay used: immunoSEQ multiplex PCR; TCRdb lists only in-frame clones, some missing. The table shows 130,000 or so clones, with approximately 90% occurring only once. These data originate in a study of T cell responses to AZD1222 COVID-19 vaccine. General study points: Females outnumbered males among donors, who were mostly white British; clonal diversity was possibly underestimated. A rise in Spike-specific TCR breadth and depth followed two AZD1222 doses. Baseline serostatus was positive in only a handful of AZD1222 recipients.

The gene calls are TRBV15 and TRBJ1-1; D not resolved. The sequence came from an adult who received the MenACWY meningococcal vaccine as a control. The specimen was peripheral blood, collected 28 days after the second dose of the MenACWY control vaccine. The DNA for the CDR3 is TGTGCCACCAGCAGAGACGGGGTGAACACTGAAGCTTTCTTT. Amino acids: CATSRDGVNTEAFF.